Sequencing of this T cell receptor (beta chain) was carried out in a study of blood T cell repertoires in COVID-19. A remark on this clone: At one boundary the junction diverges from the germline segment, which might be a read error.

This CDR3 is 16 amino acids long. Germline V gene sequence: CDR1 SGHRS, CDR2 YFSETQ. TCRdb's copy holds only in-frame clones and misses some; the assay was immunoSEQ multiplex PCR. In the table there are approximately 88,000 clones, about nine tenths of which are singletons. V usage is TRBV5-1 and J usage is TRBJ2-1, with TRBD1 matching over 7 bases. This clonotype was sampled from a woman aged 45-65 years in a cohort sampled during active COVID-19. The specimen was peripheral blood. CDR3 sequence: CASSLAVGTAYNEQFF. The CDR3 DNA reads TGCGCCAGCAGTTTGGCCGTGGGGACAGCCTACAATGAGCAGTTCTTC. The full variable domain, in which reference TRBV5-1 and TRBJ2-1 provide the parts outside the CDR3, is KAGVTQTPRYLIKTRGQQVTLSCSPISGHRSVSWYQQTPGQGLQFLFEYFSETQRNKGNFPGRFSGRQFSNSRSEMNVSTLELGDSALYLCASSLAVGTAYNEQFFGPGTRLTVL.